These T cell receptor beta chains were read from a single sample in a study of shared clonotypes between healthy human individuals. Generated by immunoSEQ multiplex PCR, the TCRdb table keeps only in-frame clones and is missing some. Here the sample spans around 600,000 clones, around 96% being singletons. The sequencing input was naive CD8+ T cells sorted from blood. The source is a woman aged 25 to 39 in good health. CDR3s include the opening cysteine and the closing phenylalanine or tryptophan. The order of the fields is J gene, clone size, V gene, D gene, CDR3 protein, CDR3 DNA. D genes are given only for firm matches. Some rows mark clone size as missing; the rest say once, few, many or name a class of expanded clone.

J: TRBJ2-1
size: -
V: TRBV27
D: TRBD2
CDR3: CASSLSGRIYNEQFF
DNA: TGTGCCAGCAGCCTTAGCGGGAGGATCTACAATGAGCAGTTCTTC

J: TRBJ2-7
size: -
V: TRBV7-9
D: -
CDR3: CASSSRASYEQYF
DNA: TGTGCCAGCAGCTCCAGGGCTTCCTACGAGCAGTACTTC

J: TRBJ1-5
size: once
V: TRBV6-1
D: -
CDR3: CASTQGWGGNQPQHF
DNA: TGTGCCAGCACCCAGGGGTGGGGGGGCAATCAGCCCCAGCATTTT

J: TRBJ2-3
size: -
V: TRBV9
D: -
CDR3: CASSVGGTDTQYF
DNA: TGTGCCAGCAGCGTTGGCGGCACAGATACGCAGTATTTT

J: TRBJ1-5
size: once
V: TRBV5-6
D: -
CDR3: CASSLQRAINQPQHF
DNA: TGTGCCAGCAGCCTTCAAAGGGCAATCAATCAGCCCCAGCATTTT

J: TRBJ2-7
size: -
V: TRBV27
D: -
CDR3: CASRIARTREQYF
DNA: TGTGCCAGCCGAATAGCGAGAACGAGGGAGCAGTACTTC

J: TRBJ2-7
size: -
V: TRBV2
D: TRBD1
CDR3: CASKWTGAYEQYF
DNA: TGTGCCAGCAAATGGACAGGGGCCTACGAGCAGTACTTC

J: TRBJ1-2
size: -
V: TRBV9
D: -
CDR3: CASSVGGGRGGYTF
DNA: TGTGCCAGCAGCGTAGGAGGGGGTAGAGGTGGCTACACCTTC

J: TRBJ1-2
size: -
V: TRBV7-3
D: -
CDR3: CASSLFSF
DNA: TGTGCCAGCAGCTTGTTCTCCTTC

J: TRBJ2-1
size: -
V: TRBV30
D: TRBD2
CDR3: CAWSLAGALTYNEQFF
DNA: TGTGCCTGGAGTCTAGCGGGAGCGCTTACCTACAATGAGCAGTTCTTC

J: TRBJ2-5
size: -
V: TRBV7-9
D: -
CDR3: CASSPPFQETQYF
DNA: TGTGCCAGCAGCCCACCTTTCCAAGAGACCCAGTACTTC

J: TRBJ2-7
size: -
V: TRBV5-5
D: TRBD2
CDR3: CASSLNLAAYEQYF
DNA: TGTGCCAGCAGCCTGAATCTAGCGGCCTACGAGCAGTACTTC

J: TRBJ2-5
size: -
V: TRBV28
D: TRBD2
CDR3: CASSPEMVGGETQYF
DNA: TGTGCCAGCAGTCCGGAGATGGTGGGGGGGGAGACCCAGTACTTC

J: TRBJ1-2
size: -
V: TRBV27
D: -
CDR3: CATKTGNYGYTF
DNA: TGTGCCACCAAGACGGGGAACTATGGCTACACCTTC

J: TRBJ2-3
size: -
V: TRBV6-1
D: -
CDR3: CASSVLRTTGTDTQYF
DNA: TGTGCCAGCAGTGTCTTGAGAACGACAGGCACAGATACGCAGTATTTT

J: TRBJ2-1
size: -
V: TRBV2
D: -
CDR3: CASSAISFDYNEQFF
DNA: TGTGCCAGCAGTGCTATTAGTTTCGACTACAATGAGCAGTTCTTC

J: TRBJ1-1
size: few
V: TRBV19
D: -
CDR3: CASSIHDEAFF
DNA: TGTGCCAGTAGTATACATGATGAAGCTTTCTTT

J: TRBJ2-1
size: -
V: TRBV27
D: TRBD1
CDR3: CASTRGTGANEQFF
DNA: TGTGCCAGCACTAGGGGGACAGGGGCCAATGAGCAGTTCTTC

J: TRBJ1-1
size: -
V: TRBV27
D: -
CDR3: CASSLFPGYTEAFF
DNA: TGTGCCAGCAGTTTATTTCCAGGATACACTGAAGCTTTCTTT

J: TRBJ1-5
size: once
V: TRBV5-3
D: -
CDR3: CARSLKSSGGSNQPQHF
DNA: TGTGCCAGAAGCCTAAAGTCGTCTGGGGGTAGCAATCAGCCCCAGCATTTT

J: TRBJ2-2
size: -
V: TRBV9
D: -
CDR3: CASSVEGGANTGELFF
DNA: TGTGCCAGCAGCGTAGAGGGGGGCGCGAACACCGGGGAGCTGTTTTTT

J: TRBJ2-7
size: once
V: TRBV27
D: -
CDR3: CASSLLATSYEQYF
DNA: TGTGCCAGCAGTTTACTAGCGACCTCCTACGAGCAGTACTTC

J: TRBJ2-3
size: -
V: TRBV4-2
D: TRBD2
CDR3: CASSQDTSAGTDTQYF
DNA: TGTGCCAGCAGCCAAGACACTAGCGCCGGTACAGATACGCAGTATTTT

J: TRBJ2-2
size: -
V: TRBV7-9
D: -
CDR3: CASSLGGTSGELFF
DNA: TGTGCCAGCAGCTTAGGGGGAACATCCGGGGAGCTGTTTTTT

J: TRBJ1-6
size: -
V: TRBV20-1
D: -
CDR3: CSARSQRGFHF
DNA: TGCAGTGCTAGATCGCAAAGGGGGTTCCACTTT

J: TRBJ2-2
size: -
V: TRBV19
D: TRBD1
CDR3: CASSAGQGNTGELFF
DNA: TGTGCCAGTAGTGCCGGACAGGGGAATACCGGGGAGCTGTTTTTT

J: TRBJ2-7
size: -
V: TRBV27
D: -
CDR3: CASSLSKEYEQYF
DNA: TGTGCCAGCAGTTTATCGAAAGAGTACGAGCAGTACTTC

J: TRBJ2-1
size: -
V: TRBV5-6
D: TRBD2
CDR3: CASSFATSVSYNEQFF
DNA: TGTGCCAGCAGCTTCGCAACTAGCGTCTCCTACAATGAGCAGTTCTTC

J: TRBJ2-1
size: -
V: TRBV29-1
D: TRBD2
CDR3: CSVERDVANEQFF
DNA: TGCAGCGTAGAGCGGGACGTCGCCAATGAGCAGTTCTTC

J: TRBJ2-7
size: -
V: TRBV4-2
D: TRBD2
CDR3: CASSQDGLAGGQYEQYF
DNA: TGTGCCAGCAGCCAAGATGGCCTAGCGGGAGGGCAGTACGAGCAGTACTTC

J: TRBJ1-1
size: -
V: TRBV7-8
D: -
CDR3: CASSLQAGNTEAFF
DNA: TGTGCCAGCAGCTTACAGGCGGGGAACACTGAAGCTTTCTTT

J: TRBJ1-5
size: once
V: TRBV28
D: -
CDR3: CASSFSGQEQPQHF
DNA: TGTGCCAGCAGTTTCTCGGGGCAAGAACAGCCCCAGCATTTT

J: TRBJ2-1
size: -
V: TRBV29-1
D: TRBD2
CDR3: CSVKSTSGRRYNEQFF
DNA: TGCAGCGTCAAAAGCACTAGCGGGAGGCGCTACAATGAGCAGTTCTTC

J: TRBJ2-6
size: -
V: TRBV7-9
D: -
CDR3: CASSPGPFSPGANVLTF
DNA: TGTGCCAGCAGCCCGGGTCCTTTTTCGCCTGGGGCCAACGTCCTGACTTTC